This TCR beta chain was captured in a study of blood T cell repertoires in COVID-19. The data were produced by immunoSEQ multiplex PCR, yet TCRdb's version contains in-frame clones alone and is incomplete. Here the sample spans a few hundred thousand clones, over 75% being singletons. V was clipped by 2 bases and J by 2 bases; unmatched bases: 5. CDR1 is SGHRS and CDR2 is YFSETQ in the germline V gene. The CDR3 runs 15 residues. The V and J genes are TRBV5-1 and TRBJ2-5; 8 positions match TRBD2. The clonotype originates from a woman in her thirties who had recovered from COVID-19. Specimen: PBMCs or T cells enriched from blood (not recorded which). The CDR3, as DNA: TGCGCCAGCAGCTTTTCAGGGACTAGGCAAGAGACCCAGTACTTC. Encoded protein: CASSFSGTRQETQYF. Full variable domain (outside the CDR3, taken from reference TRBV5-1 and TRBJ2-5): KAGVTQTPRYLIKTRGQQVTLSCSPISGHRSVSWYQQTPGQGLQFLFEYFSETQRNKGNFPGRFSGRQFSNSRSEMNVSTLELGDSALYLCASSFSGTRQETQYFGPGTRLLVL.